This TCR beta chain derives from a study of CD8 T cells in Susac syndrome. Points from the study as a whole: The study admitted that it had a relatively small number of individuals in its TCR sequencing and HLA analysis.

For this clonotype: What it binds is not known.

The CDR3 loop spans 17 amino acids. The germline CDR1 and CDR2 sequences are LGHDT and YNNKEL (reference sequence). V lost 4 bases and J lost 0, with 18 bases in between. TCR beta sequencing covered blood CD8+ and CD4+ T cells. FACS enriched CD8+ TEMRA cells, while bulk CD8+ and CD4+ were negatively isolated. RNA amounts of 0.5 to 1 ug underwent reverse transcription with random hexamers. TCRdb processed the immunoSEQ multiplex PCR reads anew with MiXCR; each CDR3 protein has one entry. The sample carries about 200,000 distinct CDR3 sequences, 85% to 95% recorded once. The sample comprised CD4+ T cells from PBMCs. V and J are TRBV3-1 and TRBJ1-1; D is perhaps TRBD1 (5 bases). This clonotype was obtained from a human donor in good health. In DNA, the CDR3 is TGTGCCAGCAGCCCCTCCCCCCCAGGGTTTATGAACACTGAAGCTTTCTTT. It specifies CASSPSPPGFMNTEAFF. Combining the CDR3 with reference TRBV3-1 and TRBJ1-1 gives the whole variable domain DTAVSQTPKYLVTQMGNDKSIKCEQNLGHDTMYWYKQDSKKFLKIMFSYNNKELIINETVPNRFSPKSPDKAHLNLHINSLELGDSAVYFCASSPSPPGFMNTEAFFGQGTRLTVV.